This T cell receptor beta chain was sequenced in a study of T-cell reconstitution after alpha-beta-depleted transplantation in children. The CDR3 runs 16 residues. The germline V gene has CDR1 SGHRS and CDR2 YFSETQ. The trim removed 0 bases at V and 3 bases at J, leaving 8 bases unmatched. Molecular barcoding with unique molecular identifiers was used for the TCRbeta library. From the PCR reads, TCRdb called clonotypes with MiXCR, one entry per CDR3 protein. Here the sample spans about 610,000 distinct CDR3 sequences, 10% being singletons. This clonotype has ten or more counts. This rearrangement joins TRBV5-1 to TRBJ2-7; the match to TRBD1 covers 8 bases. The input for sequencing was PBMCs from the stem cell graft donor, taken from the stem cell graft. This TCR derives from a human donor who donated a stem cell graft to a child with acute myeloid leukemia. The CDR3: CASSLAGQGGFYEQYF. CDR3 sequence (DNA): TGCGCCAGCAGCTTGGCCGGACAGGGAGGATTCTACGAGCAGTACTTC.